This record concerns one TCR beta chain sequence. Sequencing used immunoSEQ multiplex PCR; TCRdb keeps in-frame clones, though not all of them. The sample holds fewer than 40,000 clones, about nine tenths seen once. This sample stems from a study of blood T cell repertoires in COVID-19. This CDR3 contains 17 residues. The germline V gene has CDR1 LGHDT and CDR2 YNNKEL (reference sequence). V was pared by 1 base and J by 0 bases, with 14 bases between. The rearrangement uses TRBV3-1 (or the pseudogene TRBV3-2) and TRBJ2-3, with D possibly matching TRBD2 (6 bases). The sequence came from a human donor in a cohort sampled during active COVID-19. The sequenced material came from peripheral blood. The CDR3 coding sequence is TGTGCCAGCAGCCAAGCCCTCGGGGGTGCTAGCACAGATACGCAGTATTTT. Its protein product is CASSQALGGASTDTQYF.